Listed below are T cell receptor beta chains from one sample, sequenced in a study of blood T cell repertoires in COVID-19. TCRdb keeps only in-frame clones here, not all; method: immunoSEQ multiplex PCR. Of some 190,000 clones detected, about 80% appear once; the ten largest clones hold 8.6%. The sequencing sample was made of peripheral blood. Source of these receptors: a woman between 50 and 59 years old with active or convalescent COVID-19. Both conserved end residues are part of each CDR3. D genes are given only for firm matches. Not all rows give a size; the values are once, few, many and, for expanded clones, a class.

V,D,J,size,CDR3,DNA
TRBV6-5,.,TRBJ2-1,few,CASTLAYNEQFF,TGTGCCAGCACCCTAGCTTACAATGAGCAGTTCTTC
TRBV6-2/TRBV6-3,.,TRBJ2-5,.,CASSLRQTLGETQYF,TGTGCCAGCAGTCTCCGACAGACCCTCGGAGAGACCCAGTACTTC
TRBV18,TRBD2,TRBJ2-7,.,CASSIAGNIYEQYF,TGTGCCAGCTCAATAGCGGGAAATATCTACGAGCAGTACTTC
TRBV18,.,TRBJ1-5,.,CASSKDSHSNQPQHF,TGTGCCAGCTCCAAGGACAGCCATAGCAATCAGCCCCAGCATTTT
TRBV19,TRBD1,TRBJ1-5,.,CASTSRPTGEAQPQHF,TGTGCCAGTACATCCAGGCCGACAGGGGAGGCTCAGCCCCAGCATTTT
TRBV7-2,.,TRBJ2-5,.,CASSPNLGALETQYF,TGTGCCAGCAGCCCGAACCTAGGGGCCCTAGAGACCCAGTACTTC
TRBV4-3,.,TRBJ2-3,few,CASSQHGGTDTQYF,TGCGCCAGCAGCCAACACGGGGGCACAGATACGCAGTATTTT
TRBV6-6,.,TRBJ2-7,.,CASSYGRQGEQYF,TGTGCCAGCAGTTACGGGAGGCAAGGTGAGCAGTACTTC
TRBV6-1,.,TRBJ1-2,.,CASSEGGDRGYTF,TGTGCCAGCAGTGAAGGAGGCGACAGGGGCTACACCTTC
TRBV7-9,TRBD2,TRBJ2-3,.,CASSLGTSGLATDTQYF,TGTGCCAGCAGCCTAGGGACTAGCGGTCTTGCCACAGATACGCAGTATTTT
TRBV12-5,.,TRBJ2-1,few,CASGVGGSYNEQFF,TGTGCTAGTGGAGTCGGGGGCTCCTACAATGAGCAGTTCTTC
TRBV6-6,TRBD1,TRBJ2-7,.,CASSLDLGQGAREQYF,TGTGCCAGCAGTTTGGATCTGGGACAGGGGGCGCGTGAGCAGTACTTC
TRBV4-2,.,TRBJ2-1,.,CASSQEHGGRVAYNEQFF,TGTGCCAGCAGCCAAGAGCACGGGGGGCGGGTCGCCTACAATGAGCAGTTCTTC
TRBV6-5,TRBD1,TRBJ1-2,.,CASRPTGESGYTF,TGTGCCAGCAGGCCGACAGGGGAATCGGGCTACACCTTC
TRBV10-3,TRBD1,TRBJ1-1,.,CAIRGTGGDTEAFF,TGTGCCATCAGGGGGACAGGGGGCGACACTGAAGCTTTCTTT
TRBV10-3,TRBD1,TRBJ2-7,.,CAISEPGTGSSYEQYF,TGTGCCATCAGTGAGCCCGGGACAGGCAGCTCCTACGAGCAGTACTTC
TRBV30,TRBD2,TRBJ2-3,.,CAWSKLAGGTDTQYF,TGTGCCTGGAGTAAACTAGCGGGAGGGACAGATACGCAGTATTTT
TRBV28,.,TRBJ1-4,.,CASSSDTGNEKLFF,TGTGCCAGCAGCTCAGACACCGGTAATGAAAAACTGTTTTTT
TRBV3-1/TRBV3-2,TRBD2,TRBJ2-1,.,CASSQLSTGGQFF,TGTGCCAGCAGCCAACTCTCGACGGGGGGGCAGTTCTTC
TRBV30,.,TRBJ2-7,.,CAWRTQAGLDSYEQYF,TGTGCCTGGAGGACACAAGCGGGCCTCGATTCCTACGAGCAGTACTTC
TRBV24-1,.,TRBJ2-3,.,CATSGRQELSTDTQYF,TGTGCCACCAGTGGCCGTCAAGAGCTTAGCACAGATACGCAGTATTTT
TRBV4-2,TRBD1,TRBJ1-4,.,CASSQGGQDNEKLFF,TGTGCCAGCAGCCAAGGAGGACAGGATAATGAAAAACTGTTTTTT